These T cell receptor beta chains were read from a single sample in a study of Ad26.COV2.S vaccination and SARS-CoV-2 variants. TCRdb's table, derived via immunoSEQ multiplex PCR, lists solely in-frame clones and lacks some. This table holds hundreds of thousands of clones, 80% to 90% found once. Sequencing was performed on peripheral blood, taken in a trial of Ad26.COV2.S vaccine versus placebo. The receptor source for this set is a person aged 18-60 years who received the Ad26.COV2.S COVID-19 vaccine or a placebo. The CDR3 runs from the conserved cysteine through the conserved F or W. The order of the fields is J gene, D gene, clone size, V gene, CDR3 protein, CDR3 DNA. A D gene is named only where the DNA matches it firmly. Some rows mark clone size as missing; the rest say once, few, many or name a class of expanded clone.

>TRBJ2-3|TRBD2|-|TRBV15
CATSGGGAANTDTQYF
TGTGCCACCAGCGGCGGGGGGGCCGCGAACACAGATACGCAGTATTTT
>TRBJ2-3|TRBD2|-|TRBV18
CASSQGGLAGTDTQYF
TGTGCCAGCTCGCAGGGGGGACTAGCGGGCACAGATACGCAGTATTTT
>TRBJ2-7|TRBD2|-|TRBV6-2/TRBV6-3
CASSYGTSGGFYEQYF
TGTGCCAGCAGTTACGGGACTAGCGGGGGCTTTTACGAGCAGTACTTC
>TRBJ1-2|TRBD1|-|TRBV18
CASTLDRERYGYTF
TGTGCCAGCACTCTGGACAGGGAGAGGTATGGCTACACCTTC
>TRBJ1-5|TRBD1|-|TRBV6-5
CASRTGTGNNQPQHF
TGTGCCAGCAGGACCGGGACAGGAAACAATCAGCCCCAGCATTTT
>TRBJ1-4|-|-|TRBV5-1
CASTTWGGDNEKLFF
TGCGCCAGCACCACTTGGGGCGGAGATAATGAAAAACTGTTTTTT
>TRBJ2-1|TRBD2|once|TRBV10-1
CASSDGTSGRDEQFF
TGCGCCAGCAGTGATGGAACTAGCGGGAGAGATGAGCAGTTCTTC
>TRBJ2-1|-|-|TRBV14
CASSRLGPYNEQFF
TGTGCCAGCAGCCGATTAGGACCCTACAATGAGCAGTTCTTC
>TRBJ1-5|TRBD1|-|TRBV19
CASSRTGRYSNQPQHF
TGTGCCAGTAGCCGGACAGGGCGGTATAGCAATCAGCCCCAGCATTTT
>TRBJ2-2|TRBD1|-|TRBV10-3
CAISKPGTVGPGELFF
TGTGCCATCAGTAAACCAGGGACAGTCGGACCCGGGGAGCTGTTTTTT
>TRBJ2-5|TRBD1|-|TRBV30
CAWSGTDRPGTQYF
TGTGCCTGGAGTGGGACGGACAGGCCAGGGACCCAGTACTTC
>TRBJ2-7|TRBD2|-|TRBV3-1/TRBV3-2
CASSQGTSGSYEQYF
TGTGCCAGCAGCCAAGGGACTAGCGGATCCTACGAGCAGTACTTC
>TRBJ1-3|-|-|TRBV19
CASSGEVSGNTIYF
TGTGCCAGTAGTGGGGAGGTCTCTGGAAACACCATATATTTT
>TRBJ2-7|TRBD1|-|TRBV5-1
CASSLAGTGNNEQYF
TGCGCCAGCAGCTTGGCCGGGACAGGGAATAACGAGCAGTACTTC
>TRBJ1-5|-|-|TRBV19
CASMKTVNQPQHF
TGTGCCAGTATGAAAACAGTAAATCAGCCCCAGCATTTT
>TRBJ1-1|-|-|TRBV4-1
CASSQVLRENTEAFF
TGCGCCAGCAGCCAAGTGCTCAGGGAGAACACTGAAGCTTTCTTT
>TRBJ2-1|TRBD1|-|TRBV27
CASSPLAPGQGNYNEQFF
TGTGCCAGCAGTCCATTGGCCCCGGGACAGGGGAATTACAATGAGCAGTTCTTC
>TRBJ2-7|TRBD2|-|TRBV18
CASSPPSGGFYEQYF
TGTGCCAGCTCACCTCCTAGCGGGGGATTCTACGAGCAGTACTTC
>TRBJ1-3|-|-|TRBV30
CAWRQDAPGNTIYF
TGTGCCTGGAGGCAGGACGCTCCTGGAAACACCATATATTTT
>TRBJ2-5|-|-|TRBV25-1
CASSEWGGFQETQYF
TGTGCCAGCAGTGAGTGGGGGGGCTTTCAAGAGACCCAGTACTTC
>TRBJ1-5|-|-|TRBV7-2
CASSFWADGGNSNQPQHF
TGTGCCAGCAGCTTTTGGGCAGACGGGGGAAATAGCAATCAGCCCCAGCATTTT
>TRBJ2-7|TRBD2|few|TRBV30
CAWRRRGDTYEQYF
TGTGCCTGGAGGAGGCGGGGGGACACCTACGAGCAGTACTTC
>TRBJ2-3|-|-|TRBV7-8
CASSPHGLVGGNTQYF
TGTGCCAGCAGTCCGCATGGGTTAGTGGGTGGGAATACGCAGTATTTT
>TRBJ2-7|-|-|TRBV2
CASSEAQNEQYF
TGTGCCAGCAGTGAAGCGCAGAACGAGCAGTACTTC
>TRBJ2-7|TRBD1|-|TRBV6-2/TRBV6-3
CASSYLQRQGTYEQYF
TGTGCCAGCAGTTACCTCCAAAGACAGGGGACCTACGAGCAGTACTTC
>TRBJ1-1|TRBD1|-|TRBV5-4
CASSPGTGSNTEAFF
TGTGCCAGCAGCCCAGGGACAGGGTCGAACACTGAAGCTTTCTTT
>TRBJ1-1|-|once|TRBV7-2
CASSPDYNLAEAFF
TGTGCCAGTTCCCCGGACTATAATTTGGCTGAAGCTTTCTTT
>TRBJ1-2|-|-|TRBV5-1
CASSQQGDYGYTF
TGCGCCAGCAGTCAACAGGGAGACTATGGCTACACCTTC
>TRBJ1-2|-|-|TRBV14
CASSQGYGFHGYTF
TGTGCCAGCAGCCAAGGTTACGGATTTCATGGCTACACCTTC
>TRBJ2-1|-|-|TRBV5-8
CASSSRGSSYNEQFF
TGTGCCAGCAGCTCACGGGGGAGCTCCTACAATGAGCAGTTCTTC
>TRBJ2-3|TRBD1|-|TRBV12-3/TRBV12-4
CASGTGDADTQYF
TGTGCCAGTGGGACAGGGGACGCAGATACGCAGTATTTT
>TRBJ2-1|TRBD1|-|TRBV27
CASSLPGTVGNEQFF
TGTGCCAGCAGTTTACCCGGGACAGTTGGCAATGAGCAGTTCTTC
>TRBJ2-5|-|-|TRBV5-6
CASSLIGAQETQYF
TGTGCCAGCAGCTTGATTGGTGCCCAAGAGACCCAGTACTTC
>TRBJ2-3|-|-|TRBV5-1
CASSLVADTQYF
TGCGCCAGCAGCTTGGTGGCAGATACGCAGTATTTT
>TRBJ2-7|-|-|TRBV6-2/TRBV6-3
CASSYSTGERRGSSYEQYF
TGTGCCAGCAGTTACTCGACAGGGGAGCGGCGGGGGAGCTCCTACGAGCAGTACTTC
>TRBJ1-4|-|-|TRBV11-2
CASSLSGIEEKLFF
TGTGCCAGCAGCCTTTCTGGTATTGAGGAAAAACTGTTTTTT
>TRBJ2-1|TRBD1|-|TRBV4-1
CASSRVSDRESGEQFF
TGCGCCAGCAGCCGGGTCTCGGACAGGGAATCGGGTGAGCAGTTCTTC
>TRBJ2-1|TRBD2|once|TRBV27
CASIPAGRGDEQFF
TGTGCCAGCATTCCAGCGGGAAGGGGTGATGAGCAGTTCTTC
>TRBJ2-7|TRBD2|-|TRBV5-1
CASSLEGLAGHRRYF
TGCGCCAGCAGCTTGGAGGGACTAGCGGGACACCGTCGGTACTTC
>TRBJ2-2|-|once|TRBV18
CASSPLVSSLNTGELFF
TGTGCCAGCTCACCATTGGTGTCTAGCTTGAACACCGGGGAGCTGTTTTTT
>TRBJ2-7|TRBD1|-|TRBV5-1
CASSPGQAPGEQYF
TGCGCCAGCAGCCCGGGACAGGCCCCCGGCGAGCAGTACTTC
>TRBJ1-3|-|few|TRBV7-6
CASSPGYSGNTIYF
TGTGCCAGCAGCCCTGGATACTCTGGAAACACCATATATTTT
>TRBJ1-2|-|-|TRBV15
CATSIYPANYGYTF
TGTGCCACCAGCATCTACCCGGCTAACTATGGCTACACCTTC
>TRBJ1-3|-|-|TRBV30
CAWSVTGGGGNTIYF
TGTGCCTGGAGTGTAACGGGCGGGGGTGGAAACACCATATATTTT
>TRBJ1-5|-|-|TRBV19
CASSIWDTNQPQHF
TGTGCCAGTAGTATTTGGGACACTAATCAGCCCCAGCATTTT
>TRBJ2-5|TRBD2|-|TRBV4-1
CASSQTSSPQTQYF
TGCGCCAGCAGCCAGACTAGCAGTCCCCAGACCCAGTACTTC
>TRBJ1-6|-|-|TRBV3-1/TRBV3-2
CASSQFLVSSYNSPLHF
TGTGCCAGCAGCCAGTTTCTGGTGAGCTCCTATAATTCACCCCTCCACTTT
>TRBJ2-2|-|-|TRBV7-9
CASSSLGGELFF
TGTGCCAGCAGCTCCCTGGGGGGGGAGCTGTTTTTT
>TRBJ2-2|TRBD2|-|TRBV29-1
CSVRGDANTGELFF
TGCAGCGTTCGGGGGGACGCGAACACCGGGGAGCTGTTTTTT
>TRBJ1-1|-|once|TRBV6-2/TRBV6-3
CASSLEGTMNTEAFF
TGTGCCAGCAGTTTAGAGGGGACCATGAACACTGAAGCTTTCTTT
>TRBJ1-1|TRBD1|-|TRBV6-6
CASSYVTGGAKTEAFF
TGTGCCAGCAGTTACGTCACAGGGGGCGCAAAGACTGAAGCTTTCTTT
>TRBJ1-6|TRBD1|-|TRBV6-4
CASSDLGQGGSPLHF
TGTGCCAGCAGTGACCTAGGACAGGGCGGTTCACCCCTCCACTTT
>TRBJ2-2|-|-|TRBV12-5
CASGLVNSAGELFF
TGTGCTAGTGGTTTGGTAAACAGTGCCGGGGAGCTGTTTTTT
>TRBJ1-1|-|-|TRBV25-1
CASSAWGGTEAFF
TGTGCCAGCAGTGCCTGGGGGGGAACTGAAGCTTTCTTT
>TRBJ2-3|-|once|TRBV5-3
CARSLGSNYTDTQYF
TGTGCCAGAAGCTTGGGCAGCAACTACACAGATACGCAGTATTTT
>TRBJ2-1|-|-|TRBV11-2
CASRGRASDEQFF
TGTGCCAGCCGGGGCAGGGCCTCGGACGAGCAGTTCTTC
>TRBJ2-1|TRBD2|-|TRBV29-1
CSVGLAGASSYNEQFF
TGCAGCGTTGGACTAGCGGGGGCTTCCTCCTACAATGAGCAGTTCTTC